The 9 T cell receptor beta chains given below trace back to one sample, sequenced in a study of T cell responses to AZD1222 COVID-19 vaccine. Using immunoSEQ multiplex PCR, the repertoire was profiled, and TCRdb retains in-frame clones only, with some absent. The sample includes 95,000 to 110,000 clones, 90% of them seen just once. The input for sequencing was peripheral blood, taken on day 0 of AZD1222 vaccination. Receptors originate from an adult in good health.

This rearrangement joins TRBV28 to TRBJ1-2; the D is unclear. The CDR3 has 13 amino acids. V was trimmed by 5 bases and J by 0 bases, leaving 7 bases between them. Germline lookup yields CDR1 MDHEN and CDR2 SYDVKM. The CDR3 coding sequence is TGTGCCAGCAGTCCAGGTGCTAACTATGGCTACACCTTC. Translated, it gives CASSPGANYGYTF.

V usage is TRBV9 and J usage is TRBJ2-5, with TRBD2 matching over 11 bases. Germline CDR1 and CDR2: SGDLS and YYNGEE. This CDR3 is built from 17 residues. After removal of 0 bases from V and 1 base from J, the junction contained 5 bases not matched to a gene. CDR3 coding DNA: TGTGCCAGCAGCGTAGGTCTAGCGGGGGGTCCCCAAGAGACCCAGTACTTC. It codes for CASSVGLAGGPQETQYF.

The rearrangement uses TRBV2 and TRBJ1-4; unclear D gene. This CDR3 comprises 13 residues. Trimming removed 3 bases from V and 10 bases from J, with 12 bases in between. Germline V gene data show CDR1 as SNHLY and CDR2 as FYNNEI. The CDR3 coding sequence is TGTGCCAGCAGTGACACTGGGTTGGTAAAACTGTTTTTT. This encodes CASSDTGLVKLFF.

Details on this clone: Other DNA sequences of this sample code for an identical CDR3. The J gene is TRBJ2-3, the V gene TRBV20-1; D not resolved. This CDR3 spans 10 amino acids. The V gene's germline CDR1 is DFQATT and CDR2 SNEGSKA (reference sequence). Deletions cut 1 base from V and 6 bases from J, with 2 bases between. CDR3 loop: CSARVDTQYF. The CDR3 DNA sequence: TGCAGTGCTAGAGTCGATACGCAGTATTTT.

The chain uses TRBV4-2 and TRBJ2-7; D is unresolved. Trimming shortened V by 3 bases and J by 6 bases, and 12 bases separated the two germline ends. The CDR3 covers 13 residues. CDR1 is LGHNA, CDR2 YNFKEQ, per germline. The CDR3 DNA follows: TGTGCCAGCAGCCAGCTCACAGTGGGCGAGCAGTACTTC. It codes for CASSQLTVGEQYF.

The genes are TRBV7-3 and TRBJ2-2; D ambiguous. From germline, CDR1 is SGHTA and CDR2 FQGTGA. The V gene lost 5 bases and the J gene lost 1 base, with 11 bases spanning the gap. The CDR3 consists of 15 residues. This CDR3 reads CASSPVAGNTGELFF. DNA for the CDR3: TGTGCCAGCAGCCCGGTGGCCGGGAACACCGGGGAGCTGTTTTTT. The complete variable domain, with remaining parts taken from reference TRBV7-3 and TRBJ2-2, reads GAGVSQTPSNKVTEKGKYVELRCDPISGHTALYWYRQSLGQGPEFLIYFQGTGAADDSGLPNDRFFAVRPEGSVSTLKIQRTERGDSAVYLCASSPVAGNTGELFFGEGSRLTVL.

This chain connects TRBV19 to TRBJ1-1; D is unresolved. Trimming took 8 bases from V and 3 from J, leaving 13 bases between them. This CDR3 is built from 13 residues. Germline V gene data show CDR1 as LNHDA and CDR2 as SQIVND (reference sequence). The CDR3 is CASSEGWDTEAFF. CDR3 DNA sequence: TGTGCCAGTTCCGAGGGTTGGGACACTGAAGCTTTCTTT.

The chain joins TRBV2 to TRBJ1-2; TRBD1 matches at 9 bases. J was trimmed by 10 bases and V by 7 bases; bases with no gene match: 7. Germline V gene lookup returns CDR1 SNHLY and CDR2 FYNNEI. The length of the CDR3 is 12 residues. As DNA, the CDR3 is TGTGCCAGCAACGGACAGGGGAGATACTACACCTTC. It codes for CASNGQGRYYTF.

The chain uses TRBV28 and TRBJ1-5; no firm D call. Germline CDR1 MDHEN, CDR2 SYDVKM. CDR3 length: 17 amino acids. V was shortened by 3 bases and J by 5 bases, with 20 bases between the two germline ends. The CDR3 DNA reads TGTGCCAGCAGTTTCCCTCCTGGGGTGAGGGTTGATCAGCCCCAGCATTTT. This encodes CASSFPPGVRVDQPQHF.